This T cell receptor (beta chain) came from a study of cytomegalovirus exposure and HLA in healthy donors. Primers included in the PCR were 60 Vbeta and 13 Jbeta primers. Per the study methods: A follow-up analysis tallied some 80 million unique TCR beta chains, roughly 11 million shared. Using immunoSEQ multiplex PCR, the repertoire was profiled, and TCRdb retains in-frame clones only, with some absent. That table furnishes V, J and clone size, whereas the DNA furnished D and trimming. The table lists 150,000 to 200,000 clones, roughly 81% of them singletons. Regarding this clone: Its antigen is as yet unknown.

The germline gives CDR1 LNHDA, CDR2 SQIVND (reference sequence). The trim removed 5 bases at V and 5 bases at J, leaving 5 bases unmatched. The CDR3 has 15 residues. Study-level findings and limits: According to the study, 160 or so TCR beta chains were cytomegalovirus-associated. In a later analysis, productive TCRs from donors in an Asian-associated ancestry cluster reportedly carried fewer N-insertions than the cohort mean. Presence/absence analyses treated sequencing depth as roughly uniform across donors.

This chain links TRBV19 with TRBJ2-1; TRBD1 aligns across 11 bases. The clonotype originates from a girl aged 10 to 17 in good health and CMV-seropositive. Sequences were obtained from PBMCs. CDR3 in DNA: TGTGCCAGTAGTGCTCCGGGACAGGGGGACAATGAGCAGTTCTTC. Translated: CASSAPGQGDNEQFF. Based on the CDR3 plus reference TRBV19 and TRBJ2-1, the full variable domain is DGGITQSPKYLFRKEGQNVTLSCEQNLNHDAMYWYRQDPGQGLRLIYYSQIVNDFQKGDIAEGYSVSREKKESFPLTVTSAQKNPTAFYLCASSAPGQGDNEQFFGPGTRLTVL.